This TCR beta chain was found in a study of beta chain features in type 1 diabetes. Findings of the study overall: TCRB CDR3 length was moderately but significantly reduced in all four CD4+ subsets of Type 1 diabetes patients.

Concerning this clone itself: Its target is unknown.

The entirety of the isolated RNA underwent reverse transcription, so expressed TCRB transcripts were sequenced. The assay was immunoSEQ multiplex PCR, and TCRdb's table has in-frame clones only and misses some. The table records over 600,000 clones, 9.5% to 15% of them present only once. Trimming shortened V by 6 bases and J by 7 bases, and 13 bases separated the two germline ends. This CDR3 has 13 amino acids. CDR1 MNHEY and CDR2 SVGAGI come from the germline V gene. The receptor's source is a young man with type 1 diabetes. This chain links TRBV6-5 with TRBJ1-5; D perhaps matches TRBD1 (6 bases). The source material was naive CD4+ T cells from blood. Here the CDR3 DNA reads TGTGCCAGCAGAACAGGGAGGTGGCAGCCCCAGCATTTT. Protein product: CASRTGRWQPQHF.